Each of the 8 T cell receptor beta chains below was sequenced from the same sample in a study of blood T cell repertoires in COVID-19. Repertoires were generated with immunoSEQ multiplex PCR, while TCRdb's copy carries only in-frame clones and drops some. The sample carries approximately 230,000 clones, more than 60% recorded once. Source material: peripheral blood. The receptor set was obtained from a woman aged 40 to 50 with active or convalescent COVID-19.

This clone was counted a single time. The J gene is TRBJ1-6, the V gene TRBV11-2, with 9 bases identical to TRBD1. Germline CDR1 and CDR2: SGHAT and FQNNGV. J was trimmed by 4 bases and V by 2 bases; bases with no gene match: 6. The CDR3 spans 17 residues. The CDR3 spells CASSLHPGQGYNSPLHF. In nucleotides, the CDR3 is TGTGCCAGCAGCTTACATCCGGGACAGGGATATAATTCACCCCTCCACTTT.

The chain links TRBV11-1 to TRBJ1-1; 8 bases map to TRBD1. The CDR3 has 14 amino acids. After removal of 8 bases from V and 0 bases from J, the junction contained 5 bases not matched to a gene. Germline-derived CDR1 and CDR2 are SGHAT and FQDESV (reference sequence). CDR3 nucleotide sequence: TGTGCCAGCCGGACAGGGACCATGAACACTGAAGCTTTCTTT. Translation: CASRTGTMNTEAFF.

The chain is built from TRBV9 and TRBJ2-5, with D perhaps matching TRBD1 (6 bases). Germline V lookup: CDR1 SGDLS, CDR2 YYNGEE. The V end lost 0 bases, the J end lost 5 bases, and 11 bases lay between the germline ends. This CDR3 region has 14 residues. Here the CDR3 DNA reads TGTGCCAGCAGCGTAGAGTACAGGGCGGAGACCCAGTACTTC. Translated, it gives CASSVEYRAETQYF.

The chain joins TRBV5-1 to TRBJ1-5, with a tentative D call TRBD1 (6 bases). The V end lost 4 bases, the J end lost 7 bases, and 15 bases lay between the germline ends. Germline V gene sequence: CDR1 SGHRS, CDR2 YFSETQ. The CDR3 loop spans 14 amino acids. CDR3 in DNA: TGCGCCAGCAGCCCCCGGGGGGCGGAACAGCCCCAGCATTTT. This encodes CASSPRGAEQPQHF.

The V and J genes are TRBV30 and TRBJ2-7; D is perhaps TRBD1 (6 bases). The CDR3 extends over 15 amino acids. V was cut by 1 base and J by 3 bases, with 16 bases left in between. Looked up from germline, CDR1 is GTSNPN and CDR2 is SVGIG (reference sequence). The CDR3, as DNA: TGTGCCTGGAGTGACCGAGGTTCAGGGGTCTACGAGCAGTACGTC. Its protein product is CAWSDRGSGVYEQYV.

The rearrangement links TRBV7-6 to TRBJ2-1; D is unresolved. V shed 5 bases and J shed 0 bases, with 17 bases lying between them. This CDR3 is built from 17 residues. Germline loops: CDR1 SGHVS, CDR2 FNYEAQ. CDR3 nucleotide sequence: TGTGCCAGCAGCGTAGTGAGCTTCTTAAGCTCCTACAATGAGCAGTTCTTC. Residues: CASSVVSFLSSYNEQFF.

This clone was counted between two and nine times. In DNA, the CDR3 is TGTGCCAGCAGCCCAGGACAGGGGGCCGGGGAGCTGTTTTTT. This encodes CASSPGQGAGELFF. The genes are TRBV5-4 and TRBJ2-2, with 10 bases matching TRBD1. The CDR3 has 14 amino acids. Germline values: CDR1 SGHNT, CDR2 YYREEE (reference sequence). J lost 6 bases, V lost 4 bases, and 3 bases had no gene match.

V gene TRBV19 combines with J gene TRBJ1-5, with a possible D match to TRBD1 (6 bases). The CDR3 totals 15 residues. Trimming took 1 base from V and 6 from J, leaving 13 bases between them. CDR1 and CDR2 from the germline V gene are LNHDA and SQIVND (reference sequence). CDR3 region: CASSIVQRGGQPQHF. CDR3 bases: TGTGCCAGTAGTATAGTACAAAGGGGGGGTCAGCCCCAGCATTTT.